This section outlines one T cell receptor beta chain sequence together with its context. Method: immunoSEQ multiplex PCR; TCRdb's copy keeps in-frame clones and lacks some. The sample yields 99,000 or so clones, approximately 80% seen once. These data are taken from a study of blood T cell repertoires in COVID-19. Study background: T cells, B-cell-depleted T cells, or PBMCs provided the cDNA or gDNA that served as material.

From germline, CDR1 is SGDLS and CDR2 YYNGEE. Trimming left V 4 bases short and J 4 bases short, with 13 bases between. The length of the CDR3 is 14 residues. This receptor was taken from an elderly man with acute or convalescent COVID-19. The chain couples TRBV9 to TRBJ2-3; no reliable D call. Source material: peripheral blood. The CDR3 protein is CASSFSSLADTQYF. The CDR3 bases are TGTGCCAGCAGCTTCTCGAGCCTGGCAGATACGCAGTATTTT.